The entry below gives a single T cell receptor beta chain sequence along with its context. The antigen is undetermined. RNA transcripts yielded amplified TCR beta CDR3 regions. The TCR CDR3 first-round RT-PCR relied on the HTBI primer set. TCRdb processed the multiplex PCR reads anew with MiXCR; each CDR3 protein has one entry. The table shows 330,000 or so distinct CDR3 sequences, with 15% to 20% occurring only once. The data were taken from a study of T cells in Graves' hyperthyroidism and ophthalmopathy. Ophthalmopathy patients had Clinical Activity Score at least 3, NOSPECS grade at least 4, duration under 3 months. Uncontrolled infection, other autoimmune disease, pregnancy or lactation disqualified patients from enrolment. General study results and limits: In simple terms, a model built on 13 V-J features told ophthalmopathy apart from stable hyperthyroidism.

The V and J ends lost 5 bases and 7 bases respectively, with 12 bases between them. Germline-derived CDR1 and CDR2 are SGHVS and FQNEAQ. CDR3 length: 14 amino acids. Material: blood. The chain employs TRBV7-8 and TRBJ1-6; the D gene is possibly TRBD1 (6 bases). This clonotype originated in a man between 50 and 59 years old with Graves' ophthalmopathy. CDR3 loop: CASSRQALNSPLHF. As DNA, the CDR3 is TGTGCCAGCAGCCGACAGGCCTTAAATTCACCCCTCCACTTT.